A selection of T cell receptor beta chains follows, all from one sample in a study of shared clonotypes between healthy human individuals. Only in-frame clones appear in the TCRdb table, and some are missing; sequencing was by immunoSEQ multiplex PCR. The sample has around 2.1 million clones; 85% to 95% are singletons. Material: naive CD8+ T cells from PBMCs. All receptors derive from a man between 18 and 35 years old in good health. Some clones in this sample may be carry-over from other donors' samples. CDR3s include the opening cysteine and the closing phenylalanine or tryptophan. A D gene is named only where the DNA matches it firmly. Size tells how often a clone was seen (once, few, many) or the class of an expanded clone, and some rows leave it out.

cdr3_aa cdr3_nt d_call j_call clone_size v_call
CASSFSAGDTIYF TGTGCCAGCAGCTTTTCAGCCGGAGACACCATATATTTT . TRBJ1-3 . TRBV7-9
CATSREPLVYNEQFF TGTGCCACCAGCAGAGAGCCCCTAGTCTACAATGAGCAGTTCTTC . TRBJ2-1 . TRBV15
CASSQDPPNFYGYTF TGTGCCAGCAGCCAAGATCCCCCTAACTTCTATGGCTACACCTTC . TRBJ1-2 . TRBV4-2
CASSEGVNQPQHF TGTGCCAGCAGTGAGGGGGTCAATCAGCCCCAGCATTTT . TRBJ1-5 . TRBV27
CAWAPGISYEQYF TGTGCCTGGGCCCCCGGGATTTCCTACGAGCAGTACTTC . TRBJ2-7 . TRBV30
CASSQCEGRNTEAFF TGTGCCAGCAGCCAATGTGAAGGGAGGAACACTGAAGCTTTCTTT . TRBJ1-1 . TRBV7-3
CASSPYLEDVNTEAFF TGTGCCAGCAGCCCATATCTTGAGGACGTGAACACTGAAGCTTTCTTT . TRBJ1-1 . TRBV7-6
CASSTGFSNQPQHF TGTGCCAGCAGTACAGGGTTTAGCAATCAGCCCCAGCATTTT . TRBJ1-5 few TRBV27
CASSLFPETNEKLFF TGTGCCAGCAGCCTCTTTCCGGAGACTAATGAAAAACTGTTTTTT . TRBJ1-4 . TRBV5-6
CASSQGGLWVDTQYF TGCGCCAGCAGCCAAGGCGGTCTCTGGGTAGATACGCAGTATTTT . TRBJ2-3 . TRBV4-3
CASTSGGSYEQYF TGTGCCAGCACTAGCGGCGGCTCCTACGAGCAGTACTTC TRBD2 TRBJ2-7 . TRBV27
CASSEWDASYEQYF TGTGCCAGCAGTGAATGGGACGCCTCTTACGAGCAGTACTTC . TRBJ2-7 . TRBV25-1
CASSLLAGPYNEQFF TGTGCCAGCAGTTTGCTAGCGGGACCTTACAATGAGCAGTTCTTC TRBD2 TRBJ2-1 . TRBV27
CASEQVQGMNTEAFF TGTGCCAGCGAACAGGTACAGGGGATGAACACTGAAGCTTTCTTT TRBD1 TRBJ1-1 . TRBV6-1
CSVEVNSAYGYTF TGCAGCGTTGAAGTAAATTCCGCATATGGCTACACCTTC . TRBJ1-2 . TRBV29-1
CASSTQEGLAASYNEQFF TGTGCCAGCAGCACCCAGGAGGGGCTAGCCGCCTCCTACAATGAGCAGTTCTTC . TRBJ2-1 . TRBV9
CASSVAGQGTEAFF TGTGCCAGCAGCGTAGCGGGACAGGGGACTGAAGCTTTCTTT TRBD1 TRBJ1-1 . TRBV9
CASSPVGGDRGTYEQYF TGTGCCAGCAGCCCCGTTGGTGGGGACAGGGGAACCTACGAGCAGTACTTC TRBD1 TRBJ2-7 . TRBV7-9
CASRVSGSYEQFF TGTGCTAGTCGGGTTAGCGGGAGCTATGAGCAGTTCTTC TRBD2 TRBJ2-1 . TRBV12-5
CASSPTPLGYEQYF TGTGCCAGCAGCCCGACTCCCCTTGGCTACGAGCAGTACTTC . TRBJ2-7 . TRBV14
CASSLSSGRTIYNEQFF TGTGCCAGCAGCTTATCTAGCGGGAGGACAATCTACAATGAGCAGTTCTTC TRBD2 TRBJ2-1 . TRBV7-9
CASSLLAGRAYNEQFF TGTGCCAGCAGTTTATTGGCCGGGAGGGCCTACAATGAGCAGTTCTTC TRBD2 TRBJ2-1 . TRBV27
CASSYSLAGVSYEQYF TGTGCCAGCAGTTACTCACTAGCGGGAGTGTCCTACGAGCAGTACTTC TRBD2 TRBJ2-7 . TRBV6-5
CASSFSGGASYEQYF TGTGCCAGCAGCTTTAGCGGAGGCGCCTCCTACGAGCAGTACTTC . TRBJ2-7 once TRBV11-2
CASSASGREAGELFF TGTGCCAGCAGCGCTAGCGGGAGGGAGGCCGGGGAGCTGTTTTTT TRBD2 TRBJ2-2 . TRBV9
CASSFQPGGTEAFF TGTGCCAGCAGTTTCCAACCAGGGGGCACTGAAGCTTTCTTT TRBD1 TRBJ1-1 . TRBV28
CACDGGLGDTEAFF TGTGCCTGCGATGGGGGCCTTGGGGACACTGAAGCTTTCTTT . TRBJ1-1 . TRBV28
CASSFQYTINTEAFF TGTGCCAGCAGTTTTCAGTACACTATCAACACTGAAGCTTTCTTT . TRBJ1-1 once TRBV27